The entry below describes one T cell receptor beta chain. The data are from a study of blood T cell repertoires in COVID-19. At the level of the study: From the United States, Italy and Spain came samples of acute and convalescent COVID-19.

This table comes from immunoSEQ multiplex PCR, and its TCRdb copy is limited to in-frame clones, with some not included. Of 150,000 to 200,000 clones listed, about 81% are singletons. This TCR was sampled from a human donor in a cohort sampled during active COVID-19. Sequencing was carried out using peripheral blood.

DNA for the CDR3: TGTGCCAGCAGCTTGTTGGGAGACTCTAACACCGGGGAGCTGTTTTTT. It specifies CASSLLGDSNTGELFF. The chain links TRBV7-9 to TRBJ2-2; D is perhaps TRBD2 (5 bases). Per germline, CDR1 SEHNR and CDR2 FQNEAQ (reference sequence). The CDR3 is made up of 16 amino acids. V was clipped by 3 bases and J by 2 bases, with 13 bases between them.